This T cell receptor beta chain appears in the sequencing data of a study of PD-1 blockade in classical Hodgkin lymphoma. As for the study in general: Nivolumab dosing for patients was 3 mg/kg, administered intravenously every 2 weeks.

Clones were sequenced by immunoSEQ multiplex PCR, and TCRdb holds only the in-frame ones, with some missing. The table shows about 22,000 clones, with about 70% occurring only once. This clone is medium-sized by share. Its antigen is unknown. The study, taken as a whole, reports: Healthy donors reportedly exceeded newly diagnosed patients in baseline TCR diversity. Exclusion was applied to patients who started nivolumab under 1 year after ASCT. The repertoire differences lack a defined cause, possibly disease activity or prior therapy.

Sample time point: cycle 4 day 1 (C4D1), after five to seven weeks of nivolumab. Brentuximab vedotin exposure varied among the patients, all of whom had relapsed after autologous stem cell transplantation. Purification of CD4+ T cells from thawed PBMCs was achieved by magnetic negative selection. Between the trimmed V and J ends, which lost 1 base and 1 base, there was a span of 8 bases. The CDR3 contains 15 residues. From germline, CDR1 is SGDLS and CDR2 YYNGEE. Sequencing used CD4+ T cells from blood, obtained before the fourth cycle of nivolumab. V usage is TRBV9 and J usage is TRBJ2-2; D perhaps matches TRBD2 (6 bases). This clonotype originated in a human donor with classical Hodgkin lymphoma. The CDR3 protein is CASSVSGRNTGELFF. DNA for the CDR3: TGTGCCAGCAGCGTAAGCGGGCGGAACACCGGGGAGCTGTTTTTT.